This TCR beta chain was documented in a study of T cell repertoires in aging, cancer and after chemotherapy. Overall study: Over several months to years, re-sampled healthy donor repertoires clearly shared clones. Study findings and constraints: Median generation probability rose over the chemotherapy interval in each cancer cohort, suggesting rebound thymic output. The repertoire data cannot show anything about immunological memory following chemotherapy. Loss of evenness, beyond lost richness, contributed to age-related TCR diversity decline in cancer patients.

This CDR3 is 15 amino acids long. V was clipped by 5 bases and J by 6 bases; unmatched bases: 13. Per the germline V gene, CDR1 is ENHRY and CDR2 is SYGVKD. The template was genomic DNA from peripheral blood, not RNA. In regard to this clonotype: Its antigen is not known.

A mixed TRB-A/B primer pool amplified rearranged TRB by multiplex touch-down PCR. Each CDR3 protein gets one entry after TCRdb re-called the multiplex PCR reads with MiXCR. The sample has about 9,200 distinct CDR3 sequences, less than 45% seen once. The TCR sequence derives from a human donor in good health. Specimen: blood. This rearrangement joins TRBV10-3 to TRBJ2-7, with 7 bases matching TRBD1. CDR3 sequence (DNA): TGTGCCATCAGTCGCAACAGGGGCTCCAGGGGCGAGCAGTACTTC. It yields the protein CAISRNRGSRGEQYF.